The 14 T cell receptor beta chains reported below all come from one sample, sequenced in a study of breast tumors, draining lymph nodes, adjacent tissues. TCRdb re-analysed the multiplex PCR reads in MiXCR, keeping a single row per CDR3 protein. The sample includes 100,000 or so distinct CDR3 sequences, 21% of them seen just once. Axillary draining lymph nodes of breast cancer patients supplied the node samples. The sequenced sample consisted of axillary lymph node tissue. These receptors were obtained from a female donor with breast cancer. Some clones in this sample may be carry-over from other donors' samples.

This clonotype was counted many times. The rearrangement links TRBV5-1 to TRBJ1-4, with 11 bases aligning to TRBD1. V lost 5 bases and J lost 7; bases outside the gene matches: 13. The V gene's germline CDR1 is SGHRS and CDR2 YFSETQ. This CDR3 contains 17 residues. For the CDR3, the DNA is TGCGCCAGCAGACCCGGACAGGGGGCTGCGTACGGTGAAAAACTGTTTTTT. Translated, it gives CASRPGQGAAYGEKLFF.

As to this clonotype: A clone one base away is much larger, so this may be a read error. The chain uses TRBV6-6 and TRBJ2-1, with D perhaps given as TRBD1 or TRBD2 (5 bases each). TRBJ2-7 matches the DNA end more closely, so the J call is doubtful. Germline loops: CDR1 MNHNY, CDR2 SVGAGI (reference sequence). The CDR3 sequence is 11 residues long. DNA for the CDR3: TGTGCCAGCGGGGCGGGCAATGAGCAGTACTTC. Amino acid sequence: CASGAGNEQYF.

This clonotype showed up many times. The CDR3 here is CASSLATGGVTQYF. The CDR3 coding sequence is TGTGCCAGCAGCTTGGCTACCGGGGGTGTGACGCAGTATTTT. The chain employs TRBV5-6 and TRBJ2-3, with D maybe TRBD2 (6 bases). The germline V gene encodes CDR1 SGHDT and CDR2 YYEEEE. Trimming pared 0 bases from V and 9 bases from J, leaving 14 bases between. CDR3 size: 14 residues.

Note on this clonotype: Possible read error: a much larger clone is one base away. V gene TRBV30 combines with J gene TRBJ1-6; 9 nucleotides align to TRBD1. The CDR3 is made up of 15 amino acids. Trimming at V came to 3 bases and at J to 9 bases, leaving 9 bases not matched to a gene. CDR1 is GTSNPN and CDR2 is SVGIG in the germline V gene (reference sequence). CDR3: CAWRGLGQGSSPLHF. The CDR3 coding sequence is TGTGCCTGGAGGGGACTGGGACAGGGCAGTTCACCCCTCCACTTT.

There are many counts of this clonotype. The genes are TRBV19 and TRBJ1-5, with D possibly TRBD1 on 6 matching bases. The V end lost 4 bases, the J end lost 6 bases, and 13 bases lay between the germline ends. This CDR3 has 14 amino acids. In germline, CDR1 is LNHDA, CDR2 SQIVND (reference sequence). In DNA form, the CDR3 reads TGTGCCAGTAGTACTCCAGGGGCAGGTCAGCCCCAGCATTTT. Encoded protein: CASSTPGAGQPQHF.

About this clonotype itself: The junction does not match germline at one end; this may be a read error. The chain uses TRBV28 and TRBJ2-7, with D possibly TRBD2 on 5 matching bases. This CDR3 is 15 amino acids long. Germline V gene lookup returns CDR1 MDHEN and CDR2 SYDVKM. The chain's CDR3 is CASSLFRGRSYVQYF. In nucleotides, the CDR3 is TGTGCCAGCAGTTTATTTCGGGGAAGGTCCTACGTGCAGTACTTC.

This clonotype was counted many times. This rearrangement joins TRBV29-1 to TRBJ2-2; D unclear. Trimming left V 4 bases short and J 7 bases short, with 7 bases between. CDR1 and CDR2 (germline): SQVTM, ANQGSEA. This CDR3 is built from 11 residues. The CDR3 DNA reads as TGCAGCGTTGTGGAAGTCGGGGAGCTGTTTTTT. Translation gives CSVVEVGELFF.

This chain joins TRBV6-1 and TRBJ1-1; TRBD1 matches 9 bases. V shed 5 bases and J 6 bases; nucleotides not matched to a gene: 10. CDR1 is MNHNS and CDR2 is SASEGT in the germline V gene. The CDR3 covers 15 residues. The DNA of the CDR3 is TGTGCCAGCAGTCGAAGACAGGGGGTAAATTCTGAAGCTTTCTTT. Translated: CASSRRQGVNSEAFF.

This clonotype came up many times. V and J are TRBV12-3 or TRBV12-4 and TRBJ1-5; TRBD1 aligns across 9 bases. The CDR3 is made up of 17 amino acids. With V trimmed by 6 bases and J by 0 bases, 9 bases remained unmatched. The CDR3 coding sequence is TGTGCCAGCAGCCAGGGGACAGGGACTTATAGCAATCAGCCCCAGCATTTT. This sequence encodes CASSQGTGTYSNQPQHF.

V and J are TRBV6-2 or TRBV6-3 and TRBJ1-1; D gene unclear. The CDR3 runs to 15 residues. Between the trimmed V and J ends, which lost 1 base and 5 bases, there was a span of 14 bases. CDR1 is MNHEY and CDR2 is SVGEGT in the germline V gene. The CDR3 DNA reads as TGTGCCAGCAGTTACTTAGGGATTGTGAGTACTGAAGCTTTCTTT. Translating it yields CASSYLGIVSTEAFF.

This clonotype was seen at least ten times. J is TRBJ2-5 and V is TRBV6-1, with D possibly matching TRBD1 (5 bases). The germline V and J ends were trimmed by 7 bases and 2 bases, with 20 bases remaining between them. CDR1 is MNHNS and CDR2 is SASEGT in the germline V gene. The CDR3 covers 16 residues. CDR3 in amino acids: CASTRGGRERQETQYF. The CDR3 nucleotides read TGTGCCAGCACCCGAGGTGGCAGGGAAAGGCAAGAGACCCAGTACTTC.

The gene calls are TRBV20-1 and TRBJ2-1; D assignment may be TRBD1 or TRBD2 (6 bases each). Germline V gene data show CDR1 as DFQATT and CDR2 as SNEGSKA (reference sequence). This CDR3 has 14 amino acids. The V gene lost 2 bases and the J gene lost 6 bases, with 14 bases spanning the gap. CDR3 sequence reads: CSARSGAYANEQFF. Here the CDR3 DNA reads TGCAGTGCTAGATCGGGGGCATATGCCAATGAGCAGTTCTTC.

This clonotype was seen a few times. J is TRBJ1-4 and V is TRBV27; no clear D. Trimming left V 2 bases short and J 8 bases short, with 12 bases between. The CDR3 is 14 residues long. The germline V gene encodes CDR1 MNHEY and CDR2 SMNVEV (reference sequence). The CDR3: CASSLNRPLEKLFF. In DNA, the CDR3 is TGTGCCAGCAGTTTAAATCGCCCGTTAGAAAAACTGTTTTTT.

With regard to this clonotype: A clone one base away is much larger, so this may be a read error. This sequence joins TRBV28 and TRBJ2-5, with 8 bases identical to TRBD1. Germline V CDR1 and CDR2: MDHEN, SYDVKM. The CDR3 runs 14 residues. The chain's CDR3 is CASSARTGQETQCF. The CDR3 region has the DNA TGTGCCAGCAGTGCCCGGACAGGGCAAGAGACCCAGTGCTTC.